The TCR beta chain under discussion was sequenced for a study of blood T cell repertoires in COVID-19. J was trimmed by 7 bases and V by 3 bases; bases with no gene match: 3. Germline V gene sequence: CDR1 SGHRS, CDR2 YFSETQ. CDR3 length: 14 residues. Using immunoSEQ multiplex PCR, the repertoire was profiled, and TCRdb retains in-frame clones only, with some absent. The sample lists about 290,000 clones, around 89% occurring once. This clonotype was obtained from a man in his forties or fifties with acute or convalescent COVID-19. The sample taken for sequencing was peripheral blood. The rearrangement uses TRBV5-1 and TRBJ1-4, with TRBD1 matching 10 bases. CDR3 region: CASSSGQGSEKLFF. The CDR3 DNA sequence: TGCGCCAGCAGCTCGGGACAGGGGAGTGAAAAACTGTTTTTT.